This T cell receptor beta chain was found in a study of shared clonotypes between healthy human individuals. This CDR3 has 12 residues. Germline values: CDR1 SGHAT, CDR2 FQNNGV. Between the trimmed V and J ends, which lost 1 base and 2 bases, there was a span of 3 bases. Only one count was recorded for this clone. What it recognizes is unknown. This specimen includes other DNA sequences encoding the same CDR3. Clones were sequenced by immunoSEQ multiplex PCR, and TCRdb holds only the in-frame ones, with some missing. The table has more than 200,000 clones, approximately 70% seen once. Study outcomes and limitations: With a handful of donors compared, roughly 5% of naive CD4 clonotypes were shared.

V usage is TRBV11-2 and J usage is TRBJ2-7; D is unclear. Material: memory CD4+ T cells sorted from blood. As to subset: CD45RA-negative fraction. The TCR sequence derives from a young man in good health. For the CDR3, the DNA is TGTGCCAGCAGCTTAGCCGCCTACGAGCAGTACTTC. Translating it yields CASSLAAYEQYF.